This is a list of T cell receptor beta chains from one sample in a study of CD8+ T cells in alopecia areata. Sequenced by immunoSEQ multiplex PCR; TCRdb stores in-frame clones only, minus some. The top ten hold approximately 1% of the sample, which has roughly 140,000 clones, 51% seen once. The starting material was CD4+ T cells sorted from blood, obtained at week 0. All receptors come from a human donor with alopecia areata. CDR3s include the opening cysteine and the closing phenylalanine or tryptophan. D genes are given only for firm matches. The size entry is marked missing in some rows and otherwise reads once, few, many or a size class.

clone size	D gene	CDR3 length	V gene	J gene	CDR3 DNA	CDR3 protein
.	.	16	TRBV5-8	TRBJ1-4	TGTGCCAGCAGCTTGGCCGTAGCAGGTCTTAATGAAAAACTGTTTTTT	CASSLAVAGLNEKLFF
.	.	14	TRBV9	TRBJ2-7	TGTGCCAGCAGCGCCGGACTTGGCGGGGACAGGCAGTACTTC	CASSAGLGGDRQYF
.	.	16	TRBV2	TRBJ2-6	TGTGCCAGCAGTGTCCAGGTCGGCTCTGGGGCCAACGTCCTGACTTTC	CASSVQVGSGANVLTF
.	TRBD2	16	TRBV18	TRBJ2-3	TGTGCCAGCTCACCACCGACTAGCGGGAGCAGAGATACGCAGTATTTT	CASSPPTSGSRDTQYF
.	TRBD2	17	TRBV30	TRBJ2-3	TGTGCCTGGAGTGTACGGTTTTCTAGCGGGGTCACAGATACGCAGTATTTT	CAWSVRFSSGVTDTQYF
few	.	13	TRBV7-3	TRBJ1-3	TGTGCCAGCAGCTCACGCTCTGGAAACACCATATATTTT	CASSSRSGNTIYF
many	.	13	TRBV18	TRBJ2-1	TGTGCCAGCTCAAGACTAGTCGGCAATGAGCAGTTCTTC	CASSRLVGNEQFF
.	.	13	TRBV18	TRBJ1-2	TGTGCCAGCTCACCAGACACTAACTATGGCTACACCTTC	CASSPDTNYGYTF
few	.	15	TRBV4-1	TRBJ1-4	TGCGCCAGCAGCCAAGTCGGCGGGGGAATTGAAAAACTGTTTTTT	CASSQVGGGIEKLFF
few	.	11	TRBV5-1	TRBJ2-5	TGCGCCAGCAGCGTCGGAGAGACCCAGTACTTC	CASSVGETQYF
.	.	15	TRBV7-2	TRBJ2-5	TGTGCCAGCAGCCCAAGCGGACTCCCCTCGGAGACCCAGTACTTC	CASSPSGLPSETQYF
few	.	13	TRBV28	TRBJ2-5	TGTGCCAGCAGCCCAGCAGGACAAGAGACCCAGTACTTC	CASSPAGQETQYF
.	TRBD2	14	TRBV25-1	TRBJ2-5	TGTGCCAGCAATAGGGCGGGAGTCAGGGAGACCCAGTACTTC	CASNRAGVRETQYF
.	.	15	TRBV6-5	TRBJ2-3	TGTGCCAGCCGACGGAGCGGGCAAGACACAGATACGCAGTATTTT	CASRRSGQDTDTQYF
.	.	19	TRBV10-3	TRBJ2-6	TGTGCCATCAGACCCCCTGTGGGCCAGGGGATTTCTGGGGCCAACGTCCTGACTTTC	CAIRPPVGQGISGANVLTF
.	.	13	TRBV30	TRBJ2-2	TGTGCCACGACGGCGGAGAACACCGGGGAGCTGTTTTTT	CATTAENTGELFF
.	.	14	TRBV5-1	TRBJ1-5	TGCGCCAGCAGCTTGGATGCCGGGTCTCAGCCCCAGCATTTT	CASSLDAGSQPQHF
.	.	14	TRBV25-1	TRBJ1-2	TGTGCCAGCAGTGAAACAGGAGGAAACTATGGCTACACCTTC	CASSETGGNYGYTF
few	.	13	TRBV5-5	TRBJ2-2	TGTGCCAGCAGCTTTACGGACACCGGGGAGCTGTTTTTT	CASSFTDTGELFF
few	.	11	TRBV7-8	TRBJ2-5	TGTGCCACCACAACCTCGGAGACCCAGTACTTC	CATTTSETQYF
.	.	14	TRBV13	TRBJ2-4	TGTGCCAGCACCCTAAGGGCGACTAAAAACATTCAGTACTTC	CASTLRATKNIQYF
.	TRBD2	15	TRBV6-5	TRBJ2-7	TGTGCCAGCAGTTACGGGCGGGGGGGACTTGGCGAGCAGTACTTC	CASSYGRGGLGEQYF
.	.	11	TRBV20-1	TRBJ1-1	TGCAGTGCTAGAGTCCACAGGGAGGCTTTCTTT	CSARVHREAFF
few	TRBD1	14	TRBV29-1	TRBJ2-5	TGCAGCGTCGACGGGACAGGGGGCGGTGAGACCCAGTACTTC	CSVDGTGGGETQYF
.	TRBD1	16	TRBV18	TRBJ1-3	TGTGCCAGCTCACCATTGGACAGGGTCCCTGGAAACACCATATATTTT	CASSPLDRVPGNTIYF
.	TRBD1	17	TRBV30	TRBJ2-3	TGTGCCTGGAGTAGACAGGGGTATAGGGGAGTTTCGGATACGCAGTATTTT	CAWSRQGYRGVSDTQYF
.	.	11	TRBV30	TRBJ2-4	TGTGCCTGGAGTTCAAGAAACATTCAGTACTTC	CAWSSRNIQYF
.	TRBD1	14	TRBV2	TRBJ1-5	TGTGCCAGCAGCGGAGACAGGGCTTATCAGCCCCAGCATTTT	CASSGDRAYQPQHF
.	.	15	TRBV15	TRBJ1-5	TGTGCCACCAGCAGTACGGGACGGCAAAATCAGCCCCAGCATTTT	CATSSTGRQNQPQHF